This is a list of T cell receptor beta chains from one sample in a study of shared clonotypes between healthy human individuals. Profiled with immunoSEQ multiplex PCR; TCRdb holds only in-frame clones, not every one. The sample yields more than 90,000 clones, under 80% seen once. Sequenced sample: memory CD8+ T cells sorted from blood. The receptors derive from a man aged 25 to 45 in good health. CDR3s leave out the opening cysteine and the closing phenylalanine or tryptophan. Only some rows state a clone size, as once, few, many or a class for expanded clones.

V	size	J	CDR3
TRBV25-1	.	TRBJ2-3	ASSEWLGAETDTQY
TRBV5-1	few	TRBJ2-1	ASSLGINTDEQF
TRBV9	.	TRBJ2-7	ASSVGTGAYEQY
TRBV6-6	.	TRBJ2-7	ASSYSGVDSYEQY
TRBV27	.	TRBJ2-3	ASSYKTTQY
TRBV30	few	TRBJ2-3	AWAPGLAGDTQY
TRBV15	few	TRBJ2-7	ATSRGMGGNEQY
TRBV14	.	TRBJ2-7	ASSRTGFHEQY
TRBV11-1	.	TRBJ2-3	ASSSSLREDTDTQY
TRBV27	.	TRBJ1-5	ASSLEGQAGNQPQH
TRBV13	.	TRBJ2-1	ASSLRQGVHEQF
TRBV5-4	.	TRBJ2-7	ASSLAAGYEQY
TRBV7-9	.	TRBJ2-3	ASSQGKTGADTQY
TRBV9	.	TRBJ2-7	ASNSDGRAAYEQY
TRBV9	.	TRBJ2-2	ASSVSGSNTGELF
TRBV25-1	few	TRBJ1-5	ASSTNGNSNQPQH
TRBV10-3	once	TRBJ1-1	ATSGDLNTEAF
TRBV11-2	.	TRBJ2-6	ASSLAGSGANVLT
TRBV7-9	.	TRBJ2-1	ASSLRGSSYNEQF
TRBV19	.	TRBJ2-7	ASSTPRVGEQY
TRBV27	.	TRBJ2-1	ASSLYWSAESRAYNEQF
TRBV7-8	.	TRBJ2-7	ASSSGLAGGITPYEQY
TRBV28	many	TRBJ2-3	ASRPGAWTQY
TRBV11-2	.	TRBJ2-3	ASAAVIGTDTQY
TRBV13	.	TRBJ2-7	ASSLSASGNAYEQY
TRBV6-6	.	TRBJ1-1	ASSYLGATEAF
TRBV18	.	TRBJ2-1	ASSPAIADRDHNEQF
TRBV18	few	TRBJ2-1	ASSPPRLPNNPNEQF
TRBV6-1	.	TRBJ2-7	AARDRVNYEQY
TRBV7-3	.	TRBJ2-1	ASSLTQGGGNEQF
TRBV6-4	.	TRBJ1-5	ASSRTGGIDQPQH
TRBV2	few	TRBJ2-7	ASSIQGAPGYEQY
TRBV2	.	TRBJ2-2	ASSDPSSSGTSGRANTGELF
TRBV9	.	TRBJ1-1	ASSVGSGEAF
TRBV5-6	.	TRBJ1-3	ASSLGVPQLPIY
TRBV2	.	TRBJ2-3	ASSEDSRSTDTQY
TRBV27	.	TRBJ2-1	ASRVGARYNEQF
TRBV13	.	TRBJ1-5	ASSRRTPINQPQH
TRBV6-6	.	TRBJ2-2	ASSYGRAKNTGELF
TRBV4-1	.	TRBJ2-7	ASSQAGTVPRR
TRBV5-1	.	TRBJ2-3	ASSFLDNTQY
TRBV28	.	TRBJ2-7	ASSETSGGSSYEQY
TRBV27	.	TRBJ2-5	ASSPTGLAGGYQETQY
TRBV29-1	.	TRBJ2-7	SVEGAAAEQY